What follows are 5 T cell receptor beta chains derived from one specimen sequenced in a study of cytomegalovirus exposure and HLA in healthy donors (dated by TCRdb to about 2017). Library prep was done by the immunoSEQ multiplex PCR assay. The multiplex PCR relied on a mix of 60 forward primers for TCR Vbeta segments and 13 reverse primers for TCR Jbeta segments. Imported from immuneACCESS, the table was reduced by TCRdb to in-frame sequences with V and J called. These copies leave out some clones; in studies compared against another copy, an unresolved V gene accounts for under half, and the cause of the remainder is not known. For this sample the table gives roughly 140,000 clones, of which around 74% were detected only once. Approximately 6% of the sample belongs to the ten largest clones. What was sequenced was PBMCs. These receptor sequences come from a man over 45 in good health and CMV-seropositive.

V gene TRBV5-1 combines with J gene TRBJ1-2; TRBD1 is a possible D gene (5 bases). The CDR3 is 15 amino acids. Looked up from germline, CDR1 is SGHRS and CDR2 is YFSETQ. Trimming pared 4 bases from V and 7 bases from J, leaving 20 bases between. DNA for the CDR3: TGCGCCAGCAGCATCGCTCAGGGTTTGTCGGGTGGCTACACCTTC. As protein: CASSIAQGLSGGYTF.

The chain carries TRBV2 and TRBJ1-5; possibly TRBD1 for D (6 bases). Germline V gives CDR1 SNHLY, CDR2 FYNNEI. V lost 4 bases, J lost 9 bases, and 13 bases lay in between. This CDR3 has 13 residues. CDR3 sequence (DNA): TGTGCCAGCAGTGCATCCGGACAGACGCCCCAGCATTTT. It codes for CASSASGQTPQHF.

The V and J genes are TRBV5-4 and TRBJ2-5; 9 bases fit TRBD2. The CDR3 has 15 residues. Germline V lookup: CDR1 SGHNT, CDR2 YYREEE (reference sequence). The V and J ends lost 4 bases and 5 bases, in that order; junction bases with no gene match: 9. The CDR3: CASSKAGGSRETQYF. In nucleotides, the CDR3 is TGTGCCAGCAGCAAAGCGGGAGGTAGTAGGGAGACCCAGTACTTC.

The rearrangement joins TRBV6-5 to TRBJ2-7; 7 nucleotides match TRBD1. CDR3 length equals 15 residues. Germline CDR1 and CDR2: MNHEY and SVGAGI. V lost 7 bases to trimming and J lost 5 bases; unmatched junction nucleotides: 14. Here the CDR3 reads CASTRPGTALNEQYF. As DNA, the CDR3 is TGTGCCAGCACCCGTCCCGGGACAGCTCTAAACGAGCAGTACTTC.

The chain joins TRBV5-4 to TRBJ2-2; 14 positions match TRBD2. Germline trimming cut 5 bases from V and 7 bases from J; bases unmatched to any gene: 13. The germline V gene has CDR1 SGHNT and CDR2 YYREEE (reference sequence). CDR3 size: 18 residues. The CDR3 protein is CASRAGTSGSKMVGELFF. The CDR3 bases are TGTGCCAGCAGGGCCGGGACTAGCGGGAGTAAAATGGTCGGGGAGCTGTTTTTT.